In its sample, the clone carrying this TCR beta chain was seen a few times. Antigen specificity is unknown. This sample stems from a study of beta chain features in type 1 diabetes. Study conclusions and caveats: Comparison showed that naive, central memory and Treg TCRB repertoires appeared more similar among patients than among healthy donors.

Every isolated RNA sample was fully reverse transcribed, so sequencing captured expressed TCRB transcripts. The method was immunoSEQ multiplex PCR; TCRdb's version includes in-frame clones alone and lacks a portion of them. The sample has 80,000 to 90,000 clones, 30% to 40% seen once. CDR3 length: 15 residues. Trimming pared 4 bases from V and 5 bases from J, leaving 18 bases between. Germline CDR1 reads MGHRA; CDR2 reads YSYEKL. The sample was stem cell memory CD4+ T cells from blood. This clonotype was obtained from a woman aged 18-29 years in good health. V gene TRBV4-1 combines with J gene TRBJ2-7; D not certain. DNA of the CDR3: TGCGCCAGCAGCCCCCGTGACTTCCCTCCCAACGAGCAGTACTTC. This translates into CASSPRDFPPNEQYF.